The 10 T cell receptor beta chains reported below all come from one sample, sequenced in a study of post-analysis software for immune sequencing data. The study, taken as a whole, reports: Patients carried roughly 5 TRBV segments more frequently than controls did, and TRBV5-6, TRBV5-1 and TRBV20-1 were among them.

TCR beta libraries were prepared from cDNA with unique molecular identifiers. Using its own MiXCR run on the PCR reads, TCRdb lists one record per CDR3 protein. Here the sample spans approximately 730,000 distinct CDR3 sequences, roughly 50% being singletons. The antigens these receptors bind are not known. The sequencing input was blood. Receptor source: a girl under 18 with multiple sclerosis.

This rearrangement joins TRBV27 to TRBJ2-7; 10 bases fit TRBD1. After removal of 6 bases from V and 7 bases from J, the junction contained 9 bases not matched to a gene. The CDR3 is made up of 14 amino acids. Per germline, CDR1 MNHEY and CDR2 SMNVEV (reference sequence). CDR3 nucleotides: TGTGCCAGCAGCTCCTGGGACAGGGGTAGAGAGCAGTACTTC. Encoded protein: CASSSWDRGREQYF.

V gene TRBV27 combines with J gene TRBJ2-4; the match to TRBD1 covers 7 bases. This CDR3 has 16 residues. The germline V gene has CDR1 MNHEY and CDR2 SMNVEV (reference sequence). Germline trimming cut 5 bases from V and 1 base from J; bases unmatched to any gene: 8. The CDR3 region is CASSPKTRGAKNIQYF. Here the CDR3 DNA reads TGTGCCAGCAGTCCTAAAACCAGGGGGGCCAAAAACATTCAGTACTTC.

In its sample, this clonotype was seen a few times. The chain is built from TRBV4-3 and TRBJ2-7; 9 bases fit TRBD1. This CDR3 contains 15 residues. Germline-derived CDR1 and CDR2 are LGHNA and YSLEER. J gave up 3 bases and V 1 base, and 4 bases lay outside the gene matches. CDR3 DNA sequence: TGCGCCAGCAGCCAAGGGGGACAGGGTATCTACGAGCAGTACTTC. This sequence encodes CASSQGGQGIYEQYF.

DNA for the CDR3: TGTGCCAGCACCTTCTTTGAGGGGACCTACGAGCAGTACTTC. Translating gives CASTFFEGTYEQYF. The chain uses TRBV7-2 and TRBJ2-7; D tentatively fits TRBD1 or TRBD2 (5 bases each). Germline lookup yields CDR1 SGHTA and CDR2 FQGNSA. CDR3 length: 14 residues. Trimming pared 7 bases from V and 2 bases from J, leaving 15 bases between.

This clonotype was detected a few times. This chain links TRBV6-1 with TRBJ2-6, with D possibly being TRBD1 (6 bases). The CDR3 covers 18 residues. V was clipped by 6 bases and J by 2 bases, with 20 bases between them. Per germline, CDR1 MNHNS and CDR2 SASEGT. The CDR3 coding sequence is TGTGCCAGCAGCCGAATTACAGGGCGGGTCCCTGGGGCCAACGTCCTGACTTTC. This gives the protein CASSRITGRVPGANVLTF.

This clonotype was detected a few times. The chain uses TRBV3-1 and TRBJ1-2; the D is unclear. CDR3 length: 15 residues. Germline V gene data show CDR1 as LGHDT and CDR2 as YNNKEL (reference sequence). The germline V and J ends were trimmed by 3 bases and 8 bases, with 19 bases remaining between them. CDR3: CASSQYWGEGAGYTF. The CDR3 DNA sequence: TGTGCCAGCAGCCAGTACTGGGGTGAGGGAGCCGGCTACACCTTC.

This clonotype was seen a few times. CDR3 sequence reads: CASSFTGTTTTGELFF. Here the CDR3 DNA reads TGTGCCAGCAGCTTCACCGGGACTACAACAACCGGGGAGCTGTTTTTT. The rearrangement joins TRBV7-2 to TRBJ2-2; 7 positions match TRBD2. V lost 3 bases to trimming and J lost 5 bases; unmatched junction nucleotides: 9. This CDR3 has 16 residues. Germline-derived CDR1 and CDR2 are SGHTA and FQGNSA.

The gene calls are TRBV7-2 and TRBJ2-3; the D gene is possibly TRBD1 (6 bases). From germline, CDR1 is SGHTA and CDR2 FQGNSA. The CDR3 has 15 amino acids. The ends were cut back, 1 base at V and 2 bases at J, with 10 bases in the middle. CDR3 sequence reads: CASSLDGQITDTQYF. In nucleotides, the CDR3 is TGTGCCAGCAGCTTAGACGGACAGATCACAGATACGCAGTATTTT.

V and J are TRBV24-1 and TRBJ2-1; 7 bases line up with TRBD2. The germline CDR1 and CDR2 sequences are KGHDR and SFDVKD. This CDR3 spans 16 amino acids. Unmatched junction bases numbered 8, after V lost 4 bases and J lost 3 bases. The chain's CDR3 is CATSDPSGNLYNEQFF. Written as DNA, the CDR3 is TGTGCCACCAGTGACCCGAGCGGGAACCTCTACAATGAGCAGTTCTTC.

A single count supports this clonotype. The J gene is TRBJ2-7, the V gene TRBV29-1, with D perhaps matching TRBD1 (6 bases). CDR1 SQVTM and CDR2 ANQGSEA come from the germline V gene. The CDR3 sequence is 12 residues long. Trimming removed 3 bases at V and 3 bases at J, with 9 bases between. The CDR3 sequence: CSVDGTNYEQYF. The CDR3 DNA is TGCAGCGTTGACGGGACAAACTACGAGCAGTACTTC.